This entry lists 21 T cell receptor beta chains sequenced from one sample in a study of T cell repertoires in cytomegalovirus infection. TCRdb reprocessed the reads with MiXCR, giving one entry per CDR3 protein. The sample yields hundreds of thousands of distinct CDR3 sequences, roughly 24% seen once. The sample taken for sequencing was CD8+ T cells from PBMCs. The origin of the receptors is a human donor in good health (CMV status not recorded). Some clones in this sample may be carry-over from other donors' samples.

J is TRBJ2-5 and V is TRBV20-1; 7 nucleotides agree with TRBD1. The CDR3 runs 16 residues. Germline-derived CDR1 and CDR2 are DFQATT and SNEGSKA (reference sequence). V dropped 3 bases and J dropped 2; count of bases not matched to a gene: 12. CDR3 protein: CSASGEYDREQETQYF. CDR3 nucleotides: TGCAGTGCTAGCGGAGAATACGACAGGGAACAAGAGACCCAGTACTTC.

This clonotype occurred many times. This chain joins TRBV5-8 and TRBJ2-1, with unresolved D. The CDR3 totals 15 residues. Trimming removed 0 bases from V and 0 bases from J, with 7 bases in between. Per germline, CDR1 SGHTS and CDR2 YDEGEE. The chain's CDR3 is CASSLVDHSYNEQFF. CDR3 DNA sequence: TGTGCCAGCAGCTTGGTGGACCACTCCTACAATGAGCAGTTCTTC.

The CDR3 bases are TGTGCCAGTAGTATTGCAGTGACCCAGTACTTC. Translating gives CASSIAVTQYF. The gene calls are TRBV19 and TRBJ2-5; D is ambiguous. Germline CDR1 and CDR2: LNHDA and SQIVND (reference sequence). With 3 bases removed from V and 7 bases from J, the gap between germline ends came to 6 bases. The CDR3 loop spans 11 amino acids.

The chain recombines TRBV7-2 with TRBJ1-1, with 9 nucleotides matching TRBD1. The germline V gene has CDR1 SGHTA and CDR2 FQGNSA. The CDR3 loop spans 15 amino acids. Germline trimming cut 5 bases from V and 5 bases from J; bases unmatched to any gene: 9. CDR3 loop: CASSALQGAGTEAFF. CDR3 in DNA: TGTGCCAGCAGCGCCCTACAGGGGGCGGGAACTGAAGCTTTCTTT.

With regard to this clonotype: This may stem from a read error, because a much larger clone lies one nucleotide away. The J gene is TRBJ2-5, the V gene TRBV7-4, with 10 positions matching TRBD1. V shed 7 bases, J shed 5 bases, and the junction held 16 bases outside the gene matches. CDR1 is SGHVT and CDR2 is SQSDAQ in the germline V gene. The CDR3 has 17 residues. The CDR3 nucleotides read TGTGCCAGCACAAGGGACAGGGGTTTTATCACCGGGGAGACCCAGTACTTC. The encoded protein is CASTRDRGFITGETQYF.

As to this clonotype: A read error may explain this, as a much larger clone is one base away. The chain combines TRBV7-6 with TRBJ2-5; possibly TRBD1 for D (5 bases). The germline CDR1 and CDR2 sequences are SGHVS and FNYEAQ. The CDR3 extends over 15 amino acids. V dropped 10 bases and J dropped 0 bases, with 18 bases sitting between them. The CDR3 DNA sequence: TGTGCCAACAGGTCCCTTGCCCTGTACCAAGAGACCCAGTACTTC. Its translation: CANRSLALYQETQYF.

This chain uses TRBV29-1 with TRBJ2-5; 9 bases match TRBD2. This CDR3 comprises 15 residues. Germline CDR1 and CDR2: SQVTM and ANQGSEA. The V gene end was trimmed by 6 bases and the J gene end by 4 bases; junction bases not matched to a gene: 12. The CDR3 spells CSVGTSSREGETQYF. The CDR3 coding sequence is TGCAGCGTGGGGACTAGCAGTCGGGAGGGAGAGACCCAGTACTTC. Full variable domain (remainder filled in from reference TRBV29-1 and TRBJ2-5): SAVISQKPSRDICQRGTSLTIQCQVDSQVTMMFWYRQQPGQSLTLIATANQGSEATYESGFVIDKFPISRPNLTFSTLTVSNMSPEDSSIYLCSVGTSSREGETQYFGPGTRLLVL.

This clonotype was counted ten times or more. The CDR3 loop reads CASSLGAIAEGETQYF. CDR3 DNA sequence: TGTGCCAGCAGCTTAGGGGCCATAGCGGAGGGGGAGACCCAGTACTTC. The chain combines TRBV7-2 with TRBJ2-5; D may be TRBD2 (6 bases). Trimming left V 1 base short and J 5 bases short, with 17 bases between. CDR1 and CDR2 (germline): SGHTA, FQGNSA. This CDR3 is built from 16 residues.

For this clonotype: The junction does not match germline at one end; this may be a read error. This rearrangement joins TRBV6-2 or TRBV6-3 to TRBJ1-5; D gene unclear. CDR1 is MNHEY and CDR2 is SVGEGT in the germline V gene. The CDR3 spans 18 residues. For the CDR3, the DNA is TGTGCCAGCAGTTTCCTGCGGACCGACCTAAGAATTAATCAGCCCCTGCATTTT. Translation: CASSFLRTDLRINQPLHF.

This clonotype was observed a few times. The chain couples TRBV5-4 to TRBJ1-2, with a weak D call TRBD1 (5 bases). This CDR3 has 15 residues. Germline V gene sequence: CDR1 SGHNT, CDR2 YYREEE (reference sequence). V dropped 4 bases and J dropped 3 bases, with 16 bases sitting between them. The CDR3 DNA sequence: TGTGCCAGCAGCAGAGCGGGGCCAGATGACTATGGCTACACCTTC. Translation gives CASSRAGPDDYGYTF.

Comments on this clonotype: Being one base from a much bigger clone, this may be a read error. The CDR3 spells CASSPWSRQFLYGYTF. CDR3 nucleotide sequence: TGTGCCAGCAGCCCTTGGTCGAGACAATTTCTCTATGGCTACACCTTC. This rearrangement joins TRBV7-6 to TRBJ1-2; no firm D call. Germline V gives CDR1 SGHVS, CDR2 FNYEAQ. The length of the CDR3 is 16 residues. Trimming removed 5 bases at V and 4 bases at J, with 20 bases between.

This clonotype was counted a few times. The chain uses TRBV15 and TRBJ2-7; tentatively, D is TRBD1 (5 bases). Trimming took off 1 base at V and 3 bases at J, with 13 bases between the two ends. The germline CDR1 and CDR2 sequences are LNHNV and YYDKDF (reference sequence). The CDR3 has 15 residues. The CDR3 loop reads CATSRGKGDRYEQYV. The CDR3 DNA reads TGTGCCACCAGCAGAGGGAAAGGGGATCGCTACGAGCAGTACGTC.

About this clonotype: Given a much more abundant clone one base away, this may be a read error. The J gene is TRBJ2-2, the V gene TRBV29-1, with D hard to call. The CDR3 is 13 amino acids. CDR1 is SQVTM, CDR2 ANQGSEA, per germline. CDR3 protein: CGVAGPNTGELFF. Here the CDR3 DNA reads TGCGGCGTTGCAGGCCCGAACACCGGGGAGCTGTTTTTT.

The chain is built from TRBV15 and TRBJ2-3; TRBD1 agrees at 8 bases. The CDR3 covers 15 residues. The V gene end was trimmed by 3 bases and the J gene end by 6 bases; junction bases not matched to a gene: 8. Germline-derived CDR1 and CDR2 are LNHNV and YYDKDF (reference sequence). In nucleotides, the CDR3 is TGTGCCACCAGCAGTAACAGGGGGTTCATGGATACGCAGTATTTT. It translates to CATSSNRGFMDTQYF.

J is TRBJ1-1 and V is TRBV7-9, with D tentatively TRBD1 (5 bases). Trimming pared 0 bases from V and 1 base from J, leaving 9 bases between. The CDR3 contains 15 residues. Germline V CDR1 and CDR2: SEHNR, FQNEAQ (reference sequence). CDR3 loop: CASSLAVGENTEAFF. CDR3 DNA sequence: TGTGCCAGCAGCTTAGCGGTGGGGGAGAACACTGAAGCTTTCTTT.

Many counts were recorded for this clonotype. The CDR3 sequence is CASTQRGRGEQYF. CDR3 bases: TGTGCCAGCACCCAAAGGGGACGAGGAGAGCAGTACTTC. This chain uses TRBV12-3 or TRBV12-4 with TRBJ2-7; D tentatively fits TRBD1 or TRBD2 (5 bases each). With 7 bases removed from V and 7 bases from J, the gap between germline ends came to 17 bases. The CDR3 consists of 13 residues.

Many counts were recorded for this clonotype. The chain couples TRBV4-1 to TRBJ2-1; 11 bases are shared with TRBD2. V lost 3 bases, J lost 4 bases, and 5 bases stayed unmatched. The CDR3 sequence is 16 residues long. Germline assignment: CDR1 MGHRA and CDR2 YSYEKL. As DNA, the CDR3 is TGCGCCAGCAGCCATCCACTAGCGGGGGCGTACAATGAGCAGTTCTTC. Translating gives CASSHPLAGAYNEQFF.

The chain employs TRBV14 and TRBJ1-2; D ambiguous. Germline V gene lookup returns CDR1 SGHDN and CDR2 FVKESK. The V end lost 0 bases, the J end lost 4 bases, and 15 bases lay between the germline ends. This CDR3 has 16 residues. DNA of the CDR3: TGTGCCAGCAGCCAAGATCTCGGCGTTTTTACCTATGGCTACACCTTC. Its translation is CASSQDLGVFTYGYTF.

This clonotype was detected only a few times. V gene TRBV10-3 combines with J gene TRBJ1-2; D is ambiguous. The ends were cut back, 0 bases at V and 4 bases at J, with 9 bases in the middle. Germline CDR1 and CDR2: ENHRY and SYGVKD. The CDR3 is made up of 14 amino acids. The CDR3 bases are TGTGCCATCAGTGAGTCCGGAGTTGGCTATGGCTACACCTTC. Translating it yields CAISESGVGYGYTF.

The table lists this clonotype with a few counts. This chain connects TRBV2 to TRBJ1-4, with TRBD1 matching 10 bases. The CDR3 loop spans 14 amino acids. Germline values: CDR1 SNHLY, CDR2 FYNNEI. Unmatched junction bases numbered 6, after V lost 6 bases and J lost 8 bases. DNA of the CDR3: TGTGCCAGCAGGCGACCGGGACAGGGGGAAAAACTGTTTTTT. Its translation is CASRRPGQGEKLFF. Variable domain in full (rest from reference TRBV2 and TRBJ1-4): EPEVTQTPSHQVTQMGQEVILRCVPISNHLYFYWYRQILGQKVEFLVSFYNNEISEKSEIFDDQFSVERPDGSNFTLKIRSTKLEDSAMYFCASRRPGQGEKLFFGSGTQLSVL.

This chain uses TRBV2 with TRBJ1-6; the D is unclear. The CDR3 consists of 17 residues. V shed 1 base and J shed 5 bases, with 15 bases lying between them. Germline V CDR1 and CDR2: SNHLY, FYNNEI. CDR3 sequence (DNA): TGTGCCAGCAGTGAAGAGGAGGTGATCGAGGATAATTCACCCCTCCACTTT. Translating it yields CASSEEEVIEDNSPLHF.